These T cell receptor beta chains were read from a single sample in a study of blood T cell repertoires in COVID-19. TCRdb's table, derived via immunoSEQ multiplex PCR, lists solely in-frame clones and lacks some. In the table there are some 310,000 clones, about nine tenths of which are singletons. What was sequenced was peripheral blood. Receptors originate from a man aged 50 or older with active or convalescent COVID-19. Each CDR3 is given with its conserved first and last residue. D genes are given only for firm matches. Only part of the rows carry a size: once, few, many, or a class if the clone is expanded.

J: TRBJ1-2; D: -; V: TRBV19; size: -; DNA: TGTGCCAGTAGTATAGGGGCTATTGGCTACACCTTC; CDR3: CASSIGAIGYTF
J: TRBJ2-3; D: TRBD2; V: TRBV15; size: -; DNA: TGTGCCACCAGCCGCTCTAGCGGGGGCACAGATACGCAGTATTTT; CDR3: CATSRSSGGTDTQYF
J: TRBJ1-6; D: TRBD1; V: TRBV28; size: -; DNA: TGTGCCAGCAGGATGGGACAGGGGGATTCACCCCTCCACTTT; CDR3: CASRMGQGDSPLHF
J: TRBJ2-2; D: -; V: TRBV5-1; size: -; DNA: TGCGCCAGCAGCTTGGTACCGGGACTCCGCACCCTCACCGGGGAGCTGTTTTTT; CDR3: CASSLVPGLRTLTGELFF
J: TRBJ2-2; D: TRBD2; V: TRBV11-3; size: once; DNA: TGTGCCAGCAGCTTTAGCGGGGCACCGAACACCGGGGAGCTGTTTTTT; CDR3: CASSFSGAPNTGELFF
J: TRBJ2-2; D: -; V: TRBV11-2; size: few; DNA: TGTGCCAGCACCAGGGGAGGGACCGGGGAGCTGTTTTTT; CDR3: CASTRGGTGELFF
J: TRBJ2-5; D: TRBD2; V: TRBV29-1; size: once; DNA: TGCAGCGTTGAACGGCTAGCGGGGCCCCAGACCCAGTACTTC; CDR3: CSVERLAGPQTQYF
J: TRBJ1-6; D: TRBD1; V: TRBV28; size: -; DNA: TGTGCCAGCAGTTTAGGGACAGGCGATAATTCACCCCTCCACTTT; CDR3: CASSLGTGDNSPLHF
J: TRBJ2-2; D: -; V: TRBV6-2/TRBV6-3; size: -; DNA: TGTGCCAGCAGTTACCTTGAGGGGGGGATGTTTTTT; CDR3: CASSYLEGGMFF
J: TRBJ1-5; D: TRBD1; V: TRBV18; size: -; DNA: TGTGCCAGCTCAGCAAATCCCGGGACAGATCAGCCCCAGCATTTT; CDR3: CASSANPGTDQPQHF
J: TRBJ1-2; D: -; V: TRBV19; size: -; DNA: TGTGCCAGTAGTAAGCTAACAGGGAACTATGGCTACACCTTC; CDR3: CASSKLTGNYGYTF
J: TRBJ2-5; D: TRBD2; V: TRBV24-1; size: -; DNA: TGTGCCACCAGTGATTTAGCGGGGGGCGGGGAGACCCAGTACTTC; CDR3: CATSDLAGGGETQYF
J: TRBJ2-7; D: -; V: TRBV28; size: -; DNA: TGTGCCAGCCGGGACTCCTACGAGCAGTACTTC; CDR3: CASRDSYEQYF
J: TRBJ2-1; D: TRBD2; V: TRBV19; size: -; DNA: TGTGCCAGTAGTATAGGAGCGGGGGTTAAACCGGCTCGATCCTACAATGAGCAGTTCTTC; CDR3: CASSIGAGVKPARSYNEQFF
J: TRBJ2-3; D: TRBD1; V: TRBV28; size: -; DNA: TGTGCCAGCAGTTCGGGACAGCCGGGCACAGATACGCAGTATTTT; CDR3: CASSSGQPGTDTQYF
J: TRBJ1-5; D: -; V: TRBV19; size: -; DNA: TGTGCCAGTAGTATGGGGGCAGACTCGTATAGCAATCAGCCCCAGCATTTT; CDR3: CASSMGADSYSNQPQHF
J: TRBJ2-7; D: TRBD1; V: TRBV6-5; size: -; DNA: TGTGCCAGCAGTCCTTACGACAGGGGCCCCTACGAGCAGTACTTC; CDR3: CASSPYDRGPYEQYF
J: TRBJ1-5; D: -; V: TRBV5-8; size: -; DNA: TGTGCCAGCAGCTTGGTGACAGCGCTAAGCAATCAGCCCCAGCATTTT; CDR3: CASSLVTALSNQPQHF
J: TRBJ1-6; D: -; V: TRBV2; size: many; DNA: TGTGCCAGCAGTGCGGCAGGGAATTCACCCCTCCACTTT; CDR3: CASSAAGNSPLHF
J: TRBJ2-5; D: -; V: TRBV24-1; size: -; DNA: TGTGCCACCAGTGTTCCGGGACACGCTGGGGAGACCCAGTACTTC; CDR3: CATSVPGHAGETQYF
J: TRBJ2-2; D: -; V: TRBV7-9; size: -; DNA: TGTGCCAGCAGCCCTGTGATACGGGACACCGCGAACACCGGGGAGCTGTTTTTT; CDR3: CASSPVIRDTANTGELFF
J: TRBJ1-1; D: -; V: TRBV10-3; size: -; DNA: TGTGCCATCAGTGAGGTCCTACGGAACACTGAAGCTTTCTTT; CDR3: CAISEVLRNTEAFF
J: TRBJ1-1; D: -; V: TRBV5-1; size: -; DNA: TGCGCCAGCAGCTTGGACAGCCTCGAGGGTACTGAAGCTTTCTTT; CDR3: CASSLDSLEGTEAFF
J: TRBJ1-1; D: TRBD1; V: TRBV6-5; size: -; DNA: TGTGCCAGCAGTTACTCGAGCAGGGGGAGAGGGACTGAAGCTTTCTTT; CDR3: CASSYSSRGRGTEAFF
J: TRBJ1-5; D: -; V: TRBV2; size: -; DNA: TGTGCCAGCAGTGACAGGGTTGGGAATCAGCCCCAGCATTTT; CDR3: CASSDRVGNQPQHF
J: TRBJ1-1; D: -; V: TRBV21-1; size: -; DNA: TGTGCCAGCAGCAAAGAGTTGAGGGTACGGGACACTGAAGCTTTCTTT; CDR3: CASSKELRVRDTEAFF
J: TRBJ2-1; D: TRBD2; V: TRBV28; size: -; DNA: TGTGCCAGCAGTTCCTCGGGACTAGCGGGAGGGAATGAGCAGTTCTTC; CDR3: CASSSSGLAGGNEQFF
J: TRBJ2-4; D: TRBD1; V: TRBV18; size: -; DNA: TGTGCCAGCTCAAGCGGGACAGGGGGCCAGGTTACGAACATTCAGTACTTC; CDR3: CASSSGTGGQVTNIQYF
J: TRBJ1-6; D: -; V: TRBV19; size: -; DNA: TGTGCCAGTAGCCAAGCCGTGAGGAGCTCCTATAATTCACCCCTCCACTTT; CDR3: CASSQAVRSSYNSPLHF
J: TRBJ2-5; D: -; V: TRBV30; size: -; DNA: TGTGCCTGGAGTGCAGGGTTCGGGGAGACCCAGTACTTC; CDR3: CAWSAGFGETQYF
J: TRBJ2-3; D: -; V: TRBV29-1; size: -; DNA: TGCAGCGTTGATGGGGGCGGCACAGATACGCAGTATTTT; CDR3: CSVDGGGTDTQYF
J: TRBJ2-2; D: -; V: TRBV7-9; size: few; DNA: TGTGCCAGCAGCTACCAATCGGGGGAGACCGGGGAGCTGTTTTTT; CDR3: CASSYQSGETGELFF
J: TRBJ1-5; D: -; V: TRBV7-6; size: -; DNA: TGTGCCAGCAGCTTGGGCATCGGCAATCAGCCCCAGCATTTT; CDR3: CASSLGIGNQPQHF
J: TRBJ2-5; D: -; V: TRBV10-3; size: -; DNA: TGTGCCATCAGTGAGTCGGGGGGGGCTGGAGAGACCCAGTACTTC; CDR3: CAISESGGAGETQYF
J: TRBJ2-1; D: -; V: TRBV30; size: -; DNA: TGTGCCTGGGGCGCCTACAATGAGCAGTTCTTC; CDR3: CAWGAYNEQFF
J: TRBJ1-3; D: TRBD1; V: TRBV7-8; size: -; DNA: TGTGCCAGCCGAGGACAGGTTTCTGGAAACACCATATATTTT; CDR3: CASRGQVSGNTIYF
J: TRBJ1-2; D: -; V: TRBV5-1; size: -; DNA: TGCGCCAGCAGCTTGGATGGGGGGACGGGCTACACCTTC; CDR3: CASSLDGGTGYTF
J: TRBJ2-5; D: -; V: TRBV10-2; size: once; DNA: TGCGCCAGCAGGGAGACTAGTTGGGAGACCCAGTACTTC; CDR3: CASRETSWETQYF
J: TRBJ1-1; D: TRBD1; V: TRBV7-9; size: -; DNA: TGTGCCAGCGGAAAACAGGGGCGAACTGAAGCTTTCTTT; CDR3: CASGKQGRTEAFF
J: TRBJ2-1; D: TRBD2; V: TRBV19; size: -; DNA: TGTGCCAGTAGTCCTGGGTTGACTAGCGGGACAACCGTCAATGAGCAGTTCTTC; CDR3: CASSPGLTSGTTVNEQFF
J: TRBJ1-5; D: -; V: TRBV19; size: -; DNA: TGTGCCAGTAGAGATACAGGGTTCGGCAATCAGCCCCAGCATTTT; CDR3: CASRDTGFGNQPQHF
J: TRBJ2-1; D: -; V: TRBV12-5; size: -; DNA: TGTGCTAGCGGACGGGAGAGCTACAATGAGCAGTTCTTC; CDR3: CASGRESYNEQFF